This T cell receptor beta chain was sequenced for a study of control samples from healthy donors and cancer patients. Comments on this clone: Other DNA sequences in this specimen translate into the identical CDR3.

CDR1 is SGHRS and CDR2 is YFSETQ in the germline V gene. Trimming shortened V by 0 bases and J by 0 bases, and 6 bases separated the two germline ends. This CDR3 region has 14 residues. Using immunoSEQ multiplex PCR, the repertoire was profiled, and TCRdb retains in-frame clones only, with some absent. The repertoire includes 400,000 to 450,000 clones, 90% of them detected once, and around 6.5% sits in the top ten. The sequencing input was PBMCs. This receptor was taken from a man aged 40-49 years with head and neck cancer. V usage is TRBV5-1 and J usage is TRBJ1-1; D not resolved. CDR3 in amino acids: CASSLGSLNTEAFF. For the CDR3, the DNA is TGCGCCAGCAGCTTGGGCAGCCTGAACACTGAAGCTTTCTTT.